The TCR beta chain under discussion was sequenced for a study of memory CD4+ T cells and cytomegalovirus serostatus. Germline-derived CDR1 and CDR2 are LNHDA and SQIVND (reference sequence). V lost 2 bases and J 1 base, leaving 15 bases between the germline ends. This CDR3 spans 17 amino acids. Generated by immunoSEQ multiplex PCR, the TCRdb table keeps only in-frame clones and is missing some. The sample contains under 40,000 clones, 79% of which appear only once. Study results and limitations: A US-trained random forest predicted CMV serostatus with median AUC around 0.92. The CMV-associated TCR signature appears largely within the CD4+ memory repertoire.

The sort gate was single viable CD3+CD4+CD8-CD45RO+ cells for memory CD4+ T cells. Regarding this clone: Its antigen is as yet unknown.

The chain recombines TRBV19 with TRBJ2-4; D possibly corresponds to TRBD1 (5 bases). The sample was memory CD4+ T cells from blood. This TCR was sampled from an adult in good health and CMV-seropositive. CDR3 sequence (DNA): TGTGCCAGTAGTATACTAACATCACCAGGGGCCAAAAACATTCAGTACTTC. Translating gives CASSILTSPGAKNIQYF.